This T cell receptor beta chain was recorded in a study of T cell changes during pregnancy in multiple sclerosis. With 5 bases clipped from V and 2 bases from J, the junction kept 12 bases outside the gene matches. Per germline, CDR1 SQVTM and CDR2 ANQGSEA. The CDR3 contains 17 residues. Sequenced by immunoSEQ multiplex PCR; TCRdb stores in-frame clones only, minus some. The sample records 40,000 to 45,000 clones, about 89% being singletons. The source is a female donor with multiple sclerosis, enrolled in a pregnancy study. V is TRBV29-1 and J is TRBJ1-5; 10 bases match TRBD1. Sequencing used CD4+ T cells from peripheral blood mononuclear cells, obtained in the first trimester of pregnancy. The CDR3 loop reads CSVTNVTGTGGNQPQHF. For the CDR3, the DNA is TGCAGCGTTACCAACGTTACCGGGACAGGGGGCAATCAGCCCCAGCATTTT. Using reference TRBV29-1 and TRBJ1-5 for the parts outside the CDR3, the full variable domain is SAVISQKPSRDICQRGTSLTIQCQVDSQVTMMFWYRQQPGQSLTLIATANQGSEATYESGFVIDKFPISRPNLTFSTLTVSNMSPEDSSIYLCSVTNVTGTGGNQPQHFGDGTRLSIL.